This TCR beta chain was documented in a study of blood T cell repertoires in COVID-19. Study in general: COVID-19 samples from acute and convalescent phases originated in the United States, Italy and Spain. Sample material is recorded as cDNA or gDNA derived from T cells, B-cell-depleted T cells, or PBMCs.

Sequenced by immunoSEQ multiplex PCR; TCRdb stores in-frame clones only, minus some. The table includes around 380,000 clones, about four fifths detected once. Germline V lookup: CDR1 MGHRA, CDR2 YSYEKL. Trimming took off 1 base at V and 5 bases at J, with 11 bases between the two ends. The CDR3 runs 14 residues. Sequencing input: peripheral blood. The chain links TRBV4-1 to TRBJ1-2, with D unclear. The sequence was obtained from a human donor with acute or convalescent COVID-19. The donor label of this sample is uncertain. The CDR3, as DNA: TGCGCCAGCAGCCAAGTCTTAGAAGCGTATGGCTACACCTTC. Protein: CASSQVLEAYGYTF.